The rows below give T cell receptor beta chains drawn from one sample of a study of blood T cell repertoires in COVID-19. This table comes from immunoSEQ multiplex PCR, and its TCRdb copy is limited to in-frame clones, with some not included. The sample carries 150,000 to 200,000 clones, 84% recorded once. Sequences were obtained from peripheral blood. These receptors were obtained from a human donor with acute or convalescent COVID-19. The donor label of this sample is uncertain. Each CDR3 is given with its conserved first and last residue. Each record gives: D gene, V gene, J gene, CDR3 DNA, CDR3 protein. D genes are given only for firm matches.

.	TRBV5-1	TRBJ1-1	TGCGCCAGCAGCTTCGGGGGGCCGAACACTGAAGCTTTCTTT	CASSFGGPNTEAFF
TRBD2	TRBV6-5	TRBJ2-5	TGTGCCAGCCGGGCGGGGGGACGGACCCAGTACTTC	CASRAGGRTQYF
.	TRBV6-1	TRBJ1-2	TGTGCCAGCAGTGAAGTCGGGGACACCACCCCCTTGGGCTATGGCTACACCTTC	CASSEVGDTTPLGYGYTF
TRBD2	TRBV6-1	TRBJ2-1	TGTGCCAGCAGTGTTGTTACTAGCGGGGGGGGTAATGAGCAGTTCTTC	CASSVVTSGGGNEQFF
TRBD1	TRBV5-8	TRBJ1-5	TGTGCCAGCAGCTTATTACAGGGGAGCAATCAGCCCCAGCATTTT	CASSLLQGSNQPQHF
.	TRBV12-3/TRBV12-4	TRBJ1-2	TGTGCCAGCACCGAAGTGGGAGGAGATGGCTACACCTTC	CASTEVGGDGYTF
TRBD2	TRBV10-1	TRBJ2-1	TGCGCCAGCAGTGGTGGACTAGCGGGAGGGTTCTACAATGAGCAGTTCTTC	CASSGGLAGGFYNEQFF
.	TRBV5-1	TRBJ2-3	TGCGCCAGCAGTTGGGGGGGCCCTCACACAGATACGCAGTATTTT	CASSWGGPHTDTQYF
TRBD2	TRBV7-6	TRBJ2-2	TGTGCCAGCAGCCCAGGACTAGCGGGAGGGCCGGGCACCGGGGAGCTGTTTTTT	CASSPGLAGGPGTGELFF
.	TRBV6-5	TRBJ1-4	TGTGCCAGCAAAATCGACAGGAATAATGAAAAACTGTTTTTT	CASKIDRNNEKLFF
TRBD1	TRBV28	TRBJ2-7	TGTGCCAGCGGAACCGCCGGGACAGGGTTGTACGAGCAGTACTTC	CASGTAGTGLYEQYF
TRBD1	TRBV19	TRBJ2-7	TGTGCCAGTAGCAGGGACAGGGGCCACGAGCAGTACTTC	CASSRDRGHEQYF